This T cell receptor (beta chain) appears in the sequencing data of a study of shared clonotypes between healthy human individuals. The CDR3 loop spans 14 amino acids. The germline CDR1 and CDR2 sequences are SGDLS and YYNGEE. V trimming: 4 bases; J trimming: 5 bases; junction bases outside the gene matches: 4. This was a deep-level run. TCRdb's copy holds only in-frame clones and misses some; the assay was immunoSEQ multiplex PCR. This table holds approximately 500,000 clones, around 79% found once. This clone was detected once. Its antigen remains unidentified. Study-level points and caveats: It was expected that sequencing depth would affect clonotype sharing among donors.

The receptor was isolated from a middle-aged woman in good health. Some clones in this sample may be carry-over from other donors' samples. V gene TRBV9 combines with J gene TRBJ1-5; 9 positions match TRBD1. The sample was PBMCs. The CDR3 region is CASSRGQGDQPQHF. For the CDR3, the DNA is TGTGCCAGCAGCCGGGGACAGGGTGATCAGCCCCAGCATTTT.